One and the same sample provided the 15 T cell receptor beta chains below, sequenced in a study of T cell responses to AZD1222 COVID-19 vaccine. Clones were sequenced by immunoSEQ multiplex PCR, and TCRdb holds only the in-frame ones, with some missing. This sample has tens of thousands of clones, with more than 85% found just once. Here the sequenced sample was peripheral blood, taken 28 days after the second AZD1222 dose. All receptors derive from an adult who received the AZD1222 COVID-19 vaccine.

The chain links TRBV19 to TRBJ2-1; no clear D. V dropped 11 bases and J dropped 4 bases, with 3 bases sitting between them. Germline loops: CDR1 LNHDA, CDR2 SQIVND (reference sequence). There are 9 residues in the CDR3. The CDR3 region is CAGYNEQFF. CDR3 sequence (DNA): TGTGCCGGATACAATGAGCAGTTCTTC.

V is TRBV5-6 and J is TRBJ2-7; 9 nucleotides line up with TRBD2. Germline CDR1 is SGHDT and CDR2 is YYEEEE. The CDR3 is made up of 15 amino acids. After removal of 4 bases from V and 3 bases from J, the junction contained 8 bases not matched to a gene. As DNA, the CDR3 is TGTGCCAGCAGCGTTATCCTAGCGGGACACTACGAGCAGTACTTC. It translates to CASSVILAGHYEQYF.

This clone was counted once. V is TRBV7-2 and J is TRBJ2-7; 7 nucleotides align to TRBD1. The CDR3 totals 15 residues. Germline V gene sequence: CDR1 SGHTA, CDR2 FQGNSA. Losses at the gene ends were 1 base for V and 0 bases for J; bases not matched to a gene: 3. CDR3 bases: TGTGCCAGCAGCTTAGAGTGGGACAGCTCCTACGAGCAGTACTTC. This translates into CASSLEWDSSYEQYF.

This clone has just a few counts. The CDR3 nucleotides are TGTGCCTGGAGTCCACTAGCAAATGAGCAGTTCTTC. Residues: CAWSPLANEQFF. The V and J genes are TRBV30 and TRBJ2-1; D is perhaps TRBD2 (6 bases). This CDR3 contains 12 residues. Looked up from germline, CDR1 is GTSNPN and CDR2 is SVGIG (reference sequence). Trimming took 2 bases from V and 7 from J, leaving 9 bases between them.

V and J are TRBV4-3 and TRBJ2-7; 7 bases agree with TRBD1. This CDR3 spans 13 amino acids. CDR1 is LGHNA, CDR2 YSLEER, per germline. V gave up 2 bases and J gave up 6 bases; unmatched junction bases: 4. Here the CDR3 DNA reads TGCGCCAGCAGCCAACTGACAGGGTTCGAGCAGTACTTC. Translating it yields CASSQLTGFEQYF.

The chain recombines TRBV9 with TRBJ1-2; D gene ambiguous. The germline V and J ends were trimmed by 3 bases and 0 bases, with 6 bases remaining between them. CDR1 and CDR2 from the germline V gene are SGDLS and YYNGEE. The CDR3 runs to 13 residues. The CDR3 protein is CASSERANYGYTF. CDR3 DNA: TGTGCCAGCAGCGAGAGAGCTAACTATGGCTACACCTTC. Full variable domain (rest looked up from reference TRBV9 and TRBJ1-2): DSGVTQTPKHLITATGQRVTLRCSPRSGDLSVYWYQQSLDQGLQFLIQYYNGEERAKGNILERFSAQQFPDLHSELNLSSLELGDSALYFCASSERANYGYTFGSGTRLTVV.

The rearrangement joins TRBV6-2 or TRBV6-3 to TRBJ1-1; D is unresolved. Trimming stripped 2 bases from V and 0 bases from J, with 4 bases between. CDR1 is MNHEY, CDR2 SVGEGT, per germline. The CDR3 spans 13 residues. CDR3 loop: CASSYKLNTEAFF. The CDR3 nucleotides read TGTGCCAGCAGTTACAAACTGAACACTGAAGCTTTCTTT.

The genes are TRBV18 and TRBJ2-1, with TRBD1 identical over 11 bases. CDR1 KGHSH and CDR2 LQKENI come from the germline V gene. J was trimmed by 5 bases and V by 6 bases; bases with no gene match: 3. The CDR3 contains 14 residues. The CDR3 protein is CASSRDRGDNEQFF. CDR3 bases: TGTGCCAGCTCCCGGGACAGGGGGGACAATGAGCAGTTCTTC.

V and J are TRBV18 and TRBJ2-5; the D gene is possibly TRBD2 (5 bases). V was pared by 2 bases and J by 2 bases, with 6 bases between. Germline values: CDR1 KGHSH, CDR2 LQKENI. The length of the CDR3 is 13 residues. The CDR3 DNA reads TGTGCCAGCTCACCAGGGGAGCAAGAGACCCAGTACTTC. Protein: CASSPGEQETQYF.

V is TRBV28 and J is TRBJ1-1; no clear D gene. Trimming removed 4 bases from V and 11 bases from J, with 17 bases in between. The CDR3 has 13 amino acids. Germline CDR1 reads MDHEN; CDR2 reads SYDVKM. The chain's CDR3 is CASSSSTSRLAFF. CDR3 nucleotide sequence: TGTGCCAGCAGTTCCTCGACTTCCCGGTTGGCTTTCTTT.

CDR3 sequence (DNA): TGTGCCACCAGTGATTTGTCCAGGACAGGGGCAAGGGAGCAGTTCTTC. It is translated as CATSDLSRTGAREQFF. V gene TRBV24-1 combines with J gene TRBJ2-1, with 9 bases lining up with TRBD1. V lost 0 bases and J lost 10; bases outside the gene matches: 9. Germline V lookup: CDR1 KGHDR, CDR2 SFDVKD. The CDR3 extends over 16 amino acids.

This clone was observed once. This chain links TRBV9 with TRBJ1-4, with a weak D call TRBD1 (6 bases). The CDR3 contains 15 residues. Trimming took 4 bases from V and 12 from J, leaving 22 bases between them. Germline CDR1 reads SGDLS; CDR2 reads YYNGEE. The CDR3 region is CASSPTGGGRRELFF. For the CDR3, the DNA is TGTGCCAGCAGCCCCACGGGGGGCGGACGAAGGGAACTGTTTTTT.

J is TRBJ1-4 and V is TRBV30; D might be TRBD1 (5 bases). V was trimmed by 2 bases and J by 6 bases, leaving 10 bases between them. The CDR3 loop spans 13 amino acids. Germline CDR1 is GTSNPN and CDR2 is SVGIG (reference sequence). The CDR3 loop reads CAWSRGLDEKLFF. The CDR3 DNA is TGTGCCTGGAGTCGGGGGTTGGATGAAAAACTGTTTTTT. Combining the CDR3 with reference TRBV30 and TRBJ1-4 gives the whole variable domain SQTIHQWPATLVQPVGSPLSLECTVEGTSNPNLYWYRQAAGRGLQLLFYSVGIGQISSEVPQNLSASRPQDRQFILSSKKLLLSDSGFYLCAWSRGLDEKLFFGSGTQLSVL.

The chain joins TRBV18 to TRBJ1-2, with 7 bases identical to TRBD1. V was pared by 6 bases and J by 4 bases, with 8 bases of the junction left unmatched. The length of the CDR3 is 14 residues. The V gene's germline CDR1 is KGHSH and CDR2 LQKENI. The CDR3 is CASSRDRESYGYTF. The CDR3 DNA reads TGTGCCAGCTCTCGGGACAGAGAATCCTATGGCTACACCTTC.

The genes are TRBV28 and TRBJ1-2; 7 nucleotides agree with TRBD1. The length of the CDR3 is 14 residues. V shed 5 bases, J shed 8 bases, and the junction held 11 bases outside the gene matches. CDR1 and CDR2 (germline): MDHEN, SYDVKM. The CDR3 sequence is CASSGIDRAGGYTF. CDR3 sequence (DNA): TGTGCCAGCAGTGGGATTGACAGGGCTGGCGGCTACACCTTC.